The clone carrying this T cell receptor beta chain was counted ten times or more. TCRbeta library construction was performed incorporating unique molecular identifiers. One entry per CDR3 protein, called by TCRdb with MiXCR from the PCR reads. The table lists about 240,000 distinct CDR3 sequences, more than 10% of them singletons, with about 2.6% in the top ten. This sample is drawn from a study of T-cell reconstitution after alpha-beta-depleted transplantation in children. The sequence was collected from a human donor who donated a stem cell graft to a child with acute lymphoblastic leukemia. The material sequenced was PBMCs from the stem cell graft donor, taken from the stem cell graft.

The CDR3 nucleotides are TGCGCCAGCAGCTTGTCAGGGGAGACATTCTACGAGCAGTACTTC. It specifies CASSLSGETFYEQYF. The chain couples TRBV5-1 to TRBJ2-7, with D tentatively TRBD1 (6 bases). Trimming removed 1 base at V and 3 bases at J, with 14 bases between. The CDR3 covers 15 residues. In germline, CDR1 is SGHRS, CDR2 YFSETQ.